This TCR beta chain comes out of a study of T cell changes during pregnancy in multiple sclerosis (dated by TCRdb to about 2019). A note on the overall study: The study examined how the T cell repertoire changed over the course of pregnancy in women with multiple sclerosis.

The library came from the immunoSEQ multiplex PCR assay. TCRdb stores this immuneACCESS table with in-frame sequences only. Part of the clones is absent; in the studies checked, under half of the shortfall reflects unresolved V genes, and no reason is known for the rest. For this sample the table gives tens of thousands of clones, of which almost 95% were detected only once. Under 3% of the sample is in the top ten clones. This clone was observed a single time. What antigen it recognizes has not been identified. Base qualities are not provided; no much larger clone lies one nucleotide away. V is cut by 2 bases and J by 5 bases, and the space between the germline ends is 20 bases. For CDR1 and CDR2, the germline V gene lists SGDLS and YYNGEE. Reading from cysteine to phenylalanine, the CDR3 counts 17 amino acids. This entry keeps only the CDR3 DNA: 51 bases, framed from base 1.

Recombination linked TRBV9 to TRBJ2-1; possibly the D gene is TRBD1, per 8 matching bases. This receptor was obtained from a female donor with multiple sclerosis, enrolled in a pregnancy study. The sequencing here drew on peripheral blood, taken before pregnancy. The DNA sequence is TGTGCCAGCAGCGTCCGGGGGGACGGACAGGGACACAATGAGCAGTTCTTC. This yields the protein CASSVRGDGQGHNEQFF.